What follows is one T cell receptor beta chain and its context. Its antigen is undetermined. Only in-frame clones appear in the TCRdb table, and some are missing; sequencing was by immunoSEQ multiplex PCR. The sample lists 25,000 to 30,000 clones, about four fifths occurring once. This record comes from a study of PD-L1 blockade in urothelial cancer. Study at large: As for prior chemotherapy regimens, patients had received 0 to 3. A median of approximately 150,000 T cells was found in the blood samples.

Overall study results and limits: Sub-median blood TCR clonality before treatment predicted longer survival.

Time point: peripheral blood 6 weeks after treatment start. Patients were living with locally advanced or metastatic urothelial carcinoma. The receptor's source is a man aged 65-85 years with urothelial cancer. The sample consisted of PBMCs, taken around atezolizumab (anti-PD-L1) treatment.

CDR3 nucleotide sequence: TGTGCCAGTAGTATAGCGACAGGGGGAGCATTCAACACTGAAGCTTTCTTT. Protein: CASSIATGGAFNTEAFF. The V gene is TRBV19, the J gene TRBJ1-1; TRBD1 matches 9 bases. V was pared by 1 base and J by 2 bases, with 8 bases of the junction left unmatched. There are 17 residues in the CDR3. Germline CDR1 is LNHDA and CDR2 is SQIVND (reference sequence).